This TCR beta chain was profiled in a study of OX40 agonist ivuxolimab in advanced cancers. At the level of the study: A mean age of around 60 years, range 23 to 79, was recorded, and 80% to 90% were male.

Concerning this clone itself: The antigen is undetermined.

V trimming: 3 bases; J trimming: 6 bases; junction bases outside the gene matches: 3. There are 13 residues in the CDR3. Germline V gives CDR1 SGHDN, CDR2 FVKESK. The study, taken as a whole, reports: The mean number of expanded clones was higher in CD8+ T cells than in CD4+.

Profiled with immunoSEQ multiplex PCR; TCRdb holds only in-frame clones, not every one. The repertoire includes about 98,000 clones, 87% of them detected once, and about 0.5% sits in the top ten. The clonotype was recovered from an adult with an advanced solid tumor such as melanoma, head and neck, liver or kidney cancer. The chain uses TRBV14 and TRBJ2-3; TRBD2 matches 7 bases. This specimen consisted of CD4+ or CD8+ T cells sorted from blood, obtained in a trial of the OX40 agonist ivuxolimab. This chain's CDR3 is CASSQNGGDTQYF. CDR3 in DNA: TGTGCCAGCAGCCAGAACGGGGGGGATACGCAGTATTTT.